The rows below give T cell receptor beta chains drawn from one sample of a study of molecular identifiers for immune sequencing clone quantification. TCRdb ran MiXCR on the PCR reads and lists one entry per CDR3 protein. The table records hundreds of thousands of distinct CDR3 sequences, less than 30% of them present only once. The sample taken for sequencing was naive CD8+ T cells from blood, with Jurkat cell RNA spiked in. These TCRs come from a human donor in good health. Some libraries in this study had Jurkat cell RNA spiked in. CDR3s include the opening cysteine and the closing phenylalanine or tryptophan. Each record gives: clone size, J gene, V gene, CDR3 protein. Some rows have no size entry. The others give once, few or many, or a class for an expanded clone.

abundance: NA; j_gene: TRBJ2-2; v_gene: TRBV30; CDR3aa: CAWSAGSNTGELFF
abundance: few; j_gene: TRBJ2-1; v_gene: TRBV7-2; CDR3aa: CASSFFSGRAGTYNEQFF
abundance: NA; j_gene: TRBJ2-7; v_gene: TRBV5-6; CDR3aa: CASSLDRTPPQKREQYF
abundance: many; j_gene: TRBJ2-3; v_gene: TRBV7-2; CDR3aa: CASSHIADSTDTQYF
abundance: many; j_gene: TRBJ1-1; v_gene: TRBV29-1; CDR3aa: CSAAGGSGDTEAFF
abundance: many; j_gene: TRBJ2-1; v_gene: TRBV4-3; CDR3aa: CASSQDRTSHYNEQFF
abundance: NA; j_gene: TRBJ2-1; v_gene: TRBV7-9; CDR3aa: CASSRTGTGFGNEQFF
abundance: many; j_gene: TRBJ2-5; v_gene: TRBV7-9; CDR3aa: CASSLAAGLAGPSQETQYF
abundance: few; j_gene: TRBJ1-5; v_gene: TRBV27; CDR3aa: CASRNPSRDRGSRVGNQPQHF
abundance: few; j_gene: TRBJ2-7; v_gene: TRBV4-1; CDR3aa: CASSPFSGGAHEQYF
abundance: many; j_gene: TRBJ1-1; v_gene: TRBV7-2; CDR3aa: CASRLDSFTEAFF
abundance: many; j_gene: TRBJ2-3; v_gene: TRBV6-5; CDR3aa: CASSYRTSGIGTDTQYF
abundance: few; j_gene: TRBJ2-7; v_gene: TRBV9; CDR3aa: CASSVEQGPFYEQYF
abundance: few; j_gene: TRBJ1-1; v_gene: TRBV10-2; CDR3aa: CASRGPEGPAINTEAFF
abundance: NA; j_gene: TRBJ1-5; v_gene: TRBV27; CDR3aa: CASSPLLGDSNQPQHF
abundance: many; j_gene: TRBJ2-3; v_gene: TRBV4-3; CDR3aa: CASSHTPVTSGITDTQYF
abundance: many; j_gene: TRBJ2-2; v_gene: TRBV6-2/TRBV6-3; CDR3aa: CASRTGNTGELFF
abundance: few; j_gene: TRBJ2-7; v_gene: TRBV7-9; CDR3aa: CASSWGGQRYEQYF
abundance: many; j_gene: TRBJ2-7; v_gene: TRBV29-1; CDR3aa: CSVEASYEQYF